The sequence of this T cell receptor beta chain was determined in a study of molecular identifiers for immune sequencing clone quantification. Remarks on this clonotype: Antigen specificity is unknown. This may stem from a read error, because a much larger clone lies one nucleotide away.

This CDR3 contains 16 residues. Germline CDR1 is LGHDT and CDR2 is YNNKEL (reference sequence). In preparing bulk TCR libraries, previously described methods and listed TCR primers were used. Using its own MiXCR run on the PCR reads, TCRdb lists one record per CDR3 protein. The sample shows approximately 97,000 distinct CDR3 sequences, less than 25% of them seen only once. Sorted cells numbering about 20,000 to 1,000,000, with 10%, 30% or 50% RNA, yielded the naive CD8 libraries. Regarding the study as a whole: Effector cells kept over 97% of their molecules in clones above 20 RNA copies, while naive cells kept under 1% there. Among some 910,000 naive cells, as was reported, spiked Jurkat TCR RNA from one cell was detectable.

This sequence was found in a human donor in good health. Some libraries in this study had Jurkat cell RNA spiked in. The chain employs TRBV3-1 and TRBJ2-3; a weak D match, TRBD2 (6 bases). Sequenced input: naive CD8+ T cells from blood, with Jurkat cell RNA spiked in. The subset denotes: FACS-sorted CD8+CD4-CCR7+CD45RA+ naive T cells. The CDR3 region is CASSPGEASQTATQYF. CDR3 DNA: TGTGCCAGCAGCCCCGGGGAGGCCTCCCAAACAGCTACGCAGTATTTT.